This TCR beta chain emerged from a study of blood T cell repertoires in COVID-19 (dated by TCRdb to 2018 to 2021). About the study as a whole: Samples from collaborators originated in the United States, Italy and Spain and spanned both the acute and convalescent phases of COVID-19. HLA class I and class II types, where available, came from metadata supplied by the sample provider rather than from assay-based typing. The prospective study material was composed of cDNA or gDNA derived from T cells, B-cell-depleted T cells, or PBMCs. A freely available public database, intended as a resource for researchers studying the immune response to SARS-CoV-2, is where the repertoires were released. The sample metadata nearly always contained a de-identified subject ID, COVID-19 status, age in years and sex. Subjects who had been exposed to COVID-19, were actively infected with it, or had recovered from it provided the deeply sampled blood TCRbeta repertoires that made up the dataset. The samples were drawn from two sources: the first 160 participants of the ongoing ImmuneRACE study, and 1,000 to 1,500 subjects contributed by 6 global collaborators. Findings and caveats that apply to the study as a whole: The quantity of clinical and demographic metadata differed by source and by participant and was supplied without curation.

CDR3 length: 15 amino acids, cysteine to phenylalanine. Kept here is only the CDR3 DNA, which spans 45 bases and is read in frame from base 1. Compared with germline, V lacks 3 bases and J lacks 7 bases; bases without a gene match: 7. CDR1 and CDR2, looked up from the germline V gene (reference sequence), are LNHDA and SQIVND. At one collaborating source in Seattle, patients were enrolled during active infection and were followed longitudinally through the course of disease. Collaborating institutions collected whole blood in K2EDTA tubes following their own protocols. For TCRbeta analysis, collaborators shipped samples as frozen whole blood, isolated PBMCs, or DNA extracted from either of those sample types. TCRbeta CDR3 regions were amplified from genomic DNA by means of the immunoSEQ Assay, a bias-controlled multiplex PCR. In the source study's methods: The number of nucleated cells in each sample was estimated by amplification of reference gene primers within the assay. To quantify the absolute abundance of each unique TCRbeta CDR3 rearrangement, sequence reads were collapsed and filtered. Productive Simpson clonality was computed per sample as the square root of Simpson's diversity index over productive rearrangements. TCRdb took this table from immuneACCESS and kept in-frame rearrangements with V and J called. Such tables lack part of the clones; where checked against another copy, unresolved V genes explain under half of the gap, and the rest is unexplained. That table gives V, J and clone size, and the DNA gave D and trimming. The sample includes about 44,000 clones, with approximately 90% observed a single time. The top ten constitute about 0.4% of the sample.

Notes on this clone: The antigen this receptor binds is unknown. The record has no base qualities; no much larger clone is one base away.

The clonotype originates from a man in his fifties or sixties with COVID-19, enrolled during active disease. Sequencing used peripheral blood. Recombination linked TRBV19 to TRBJ2-3; a stretch of 10 junction bases matches TRBD2. The CDR3 reads CASSILAGVWYTQYF. The sequenced DNA is TGTGCCAGTAGTATCCTAGCGGGAGTTTGGTATACGCAGTATTTT.